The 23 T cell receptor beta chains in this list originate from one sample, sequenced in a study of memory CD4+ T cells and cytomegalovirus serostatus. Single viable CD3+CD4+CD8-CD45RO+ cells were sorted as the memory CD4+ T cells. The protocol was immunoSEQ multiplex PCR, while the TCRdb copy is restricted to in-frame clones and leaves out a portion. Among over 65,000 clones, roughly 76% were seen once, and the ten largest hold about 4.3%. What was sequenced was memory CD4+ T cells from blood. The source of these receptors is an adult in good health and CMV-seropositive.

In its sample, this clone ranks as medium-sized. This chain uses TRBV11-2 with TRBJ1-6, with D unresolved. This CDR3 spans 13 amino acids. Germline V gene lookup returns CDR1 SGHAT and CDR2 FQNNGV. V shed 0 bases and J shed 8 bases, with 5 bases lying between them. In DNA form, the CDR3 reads TGTGCCAGCAGCTTAGATCGGGATTCACCCCTCCACTTT. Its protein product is CASSLDRDSPLHF. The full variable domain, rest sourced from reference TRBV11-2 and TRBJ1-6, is EAGVAQSPRYKIIEKRQSVAFWCNPISGHATLYWYQQILGQGPKLLIQFQNNGVVDDSQLPKDRFSAERLKGVDSTLKIQPAKLEDSAVYLCASSLDRDSPLHFGNGTRLTVT.

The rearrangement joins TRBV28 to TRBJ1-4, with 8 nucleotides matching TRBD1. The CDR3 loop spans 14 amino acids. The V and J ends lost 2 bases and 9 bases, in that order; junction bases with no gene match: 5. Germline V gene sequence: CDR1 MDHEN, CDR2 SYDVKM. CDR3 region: CASSLPGTGKKLFF. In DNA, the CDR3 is TGTGCCAGCAGTTTACCTGGGACAGGCAAAAAACTGTTTTTT.

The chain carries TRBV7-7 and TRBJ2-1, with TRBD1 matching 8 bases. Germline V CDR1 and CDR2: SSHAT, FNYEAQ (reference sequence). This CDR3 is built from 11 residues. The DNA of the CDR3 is TGTGCTAGCGGACAGGGCAATGAGCAGTTCTTC. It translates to CASGQGNEQFF.

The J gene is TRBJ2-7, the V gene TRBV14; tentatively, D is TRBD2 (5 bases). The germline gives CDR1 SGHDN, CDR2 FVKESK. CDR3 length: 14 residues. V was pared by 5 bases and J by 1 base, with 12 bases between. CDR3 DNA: TGTGCCAGCAGCGATGATCGGGATTCCTACGAGCAGTACTTC. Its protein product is CASSDDRDSYEQYF.

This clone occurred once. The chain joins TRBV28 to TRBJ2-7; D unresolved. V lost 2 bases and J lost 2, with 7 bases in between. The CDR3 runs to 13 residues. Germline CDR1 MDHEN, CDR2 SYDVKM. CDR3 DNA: TGTGCCAGCAGTTTACGGCAGACCTACGAGCAGTACTTC. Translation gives CASSLRQTYEQYF.

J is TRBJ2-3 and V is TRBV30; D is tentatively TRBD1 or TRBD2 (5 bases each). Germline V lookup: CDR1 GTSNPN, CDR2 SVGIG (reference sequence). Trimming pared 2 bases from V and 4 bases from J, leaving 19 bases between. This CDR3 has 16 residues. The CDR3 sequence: CAWSSLGAPGADTQYF. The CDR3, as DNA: TGTGCCTGGAGTTCACTCGGGGCTCCAGGAGCAGATACGCAGTATTTT.

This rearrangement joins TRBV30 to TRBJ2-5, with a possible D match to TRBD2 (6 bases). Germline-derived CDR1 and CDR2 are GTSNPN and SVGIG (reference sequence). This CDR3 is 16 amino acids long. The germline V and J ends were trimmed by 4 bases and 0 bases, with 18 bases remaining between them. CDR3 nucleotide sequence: TGTGCCTGGATCCGGCGGGAAAAGGGGTACCAAGAGACCCAGTACTTC. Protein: CAWIRREKGYQETQYF.

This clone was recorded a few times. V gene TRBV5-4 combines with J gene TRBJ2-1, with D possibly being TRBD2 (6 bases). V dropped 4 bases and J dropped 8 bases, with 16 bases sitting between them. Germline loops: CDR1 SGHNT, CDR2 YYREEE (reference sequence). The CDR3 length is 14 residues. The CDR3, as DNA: TGTGCCAGCAGCATTCTCGGCGGGAAGGATGAGCAGTTCTTC. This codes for CASSILGGKDEQFF.

The CDR3 sequence: CASQQQFSGNTIYF. CDR3 bases: TGTGCCAGCCAACAGCAGTTCTCTGGAAACACCATATATTTT. V gene TRBV2 combines with J gene TRBJ1-3; D unresolved. Germline V gene sequence: CDR1 SNHLY, CDR2 FYNNEI. The CDR3 is 14 amino acids. Deletions cut 8 bases from V and 0 bases from J, with 11 bases between.

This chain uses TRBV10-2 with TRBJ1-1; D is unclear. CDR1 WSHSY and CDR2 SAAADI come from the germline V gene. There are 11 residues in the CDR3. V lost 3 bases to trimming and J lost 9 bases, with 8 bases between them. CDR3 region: CASSETTQAFF. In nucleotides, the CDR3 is TGCGCCAGCAGTGAAACGACTCAAGCTTTCTTT.

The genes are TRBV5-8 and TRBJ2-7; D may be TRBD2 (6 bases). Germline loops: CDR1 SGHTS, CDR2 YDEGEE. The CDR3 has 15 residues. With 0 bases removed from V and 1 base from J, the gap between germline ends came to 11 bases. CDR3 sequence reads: CASSLVVAGSYEQYF. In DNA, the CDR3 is TGTGCCAGCAGCTTGGTAGTTGCGGGATCCTACGAGCAGTACTTC.

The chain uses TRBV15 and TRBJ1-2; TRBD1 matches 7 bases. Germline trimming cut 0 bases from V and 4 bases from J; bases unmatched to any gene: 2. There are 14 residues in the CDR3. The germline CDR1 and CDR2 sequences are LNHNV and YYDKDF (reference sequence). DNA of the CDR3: TGTGCCACCAGCAGAGACAGGGGGGCCTATGGCTACACCTTC. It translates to CATSRDRGAYGYTF.

The CDR3 bases are TGTGCCAGCAGTGACGATGACATGCAGCCCCAGCATTTT. It specifies CASSDDDMQPQHF. The V gene is TRBV6-5, the J gene TRBJ1-5; no reliable D call. The germline V and J ends were trimmed by 5 bases and 7 bases, with 12 bases remaining between them. The CDR3 totals 13 residues. The germline gives CDR1 MNHEY, CDR2 SVGAGI.

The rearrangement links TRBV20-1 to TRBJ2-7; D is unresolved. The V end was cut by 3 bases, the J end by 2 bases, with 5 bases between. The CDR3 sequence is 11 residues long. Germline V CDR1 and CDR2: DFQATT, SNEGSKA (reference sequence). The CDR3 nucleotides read TGCAGTGCTAGTGCCACCTACGAGCAGTACTTC. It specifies CSASATYEQYF.

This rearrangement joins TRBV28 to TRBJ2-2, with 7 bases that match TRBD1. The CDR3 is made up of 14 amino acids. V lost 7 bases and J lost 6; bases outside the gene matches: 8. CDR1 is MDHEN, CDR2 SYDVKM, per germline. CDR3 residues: CASTRQGSAGELFF. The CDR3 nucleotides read TGTGCCAGCACGCGACAGGGAAGTGCCGGGGAGCTGTTTTTT.

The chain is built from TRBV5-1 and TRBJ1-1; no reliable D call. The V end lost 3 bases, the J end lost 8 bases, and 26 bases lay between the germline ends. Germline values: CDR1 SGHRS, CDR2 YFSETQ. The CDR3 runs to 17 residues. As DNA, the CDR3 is TGCGCCAGCAGCTGGGGTCCCGGGAGTCCGACCTCAAAGGAAGCTTTCTTT. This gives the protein CASSWGPGSPTSKEAFF.

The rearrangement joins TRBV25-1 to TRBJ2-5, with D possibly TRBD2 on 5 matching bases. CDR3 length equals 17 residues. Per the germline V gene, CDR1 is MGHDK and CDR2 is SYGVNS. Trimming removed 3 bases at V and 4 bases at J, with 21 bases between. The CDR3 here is CASSDHLRTGSGETQYF. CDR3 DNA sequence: TGTGCCAGCAGTGACCACCTTAGGACGGGAAGTGGAGAGACCCAGTACTTC.

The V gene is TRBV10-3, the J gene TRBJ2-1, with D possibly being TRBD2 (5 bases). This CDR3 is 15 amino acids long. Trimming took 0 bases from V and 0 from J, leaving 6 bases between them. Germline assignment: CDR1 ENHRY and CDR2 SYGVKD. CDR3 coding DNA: TGTGCCATCAGTGAGTCGGGGAGCTCCTACAATGAGCAGTTCTTC. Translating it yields CAISESGSSYNEQFF.

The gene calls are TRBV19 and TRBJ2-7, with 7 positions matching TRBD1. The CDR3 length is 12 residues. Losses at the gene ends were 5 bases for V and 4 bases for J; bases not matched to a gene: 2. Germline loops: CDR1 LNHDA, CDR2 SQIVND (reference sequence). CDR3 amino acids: CASSGTEYEQYF. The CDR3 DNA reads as TGTGCCAGTAGTGGGACAGAATACGAGCAGTACTTC.

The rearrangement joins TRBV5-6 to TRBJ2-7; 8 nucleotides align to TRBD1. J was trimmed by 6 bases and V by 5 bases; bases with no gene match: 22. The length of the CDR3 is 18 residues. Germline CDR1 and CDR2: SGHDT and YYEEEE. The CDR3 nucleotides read TGTGCCAGCAGTAGGAGGACAGGGTCTTCGGGATTGTTAGGCGAGCAGTACTTC. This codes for CASSRRTGSSGLLGEQYF.

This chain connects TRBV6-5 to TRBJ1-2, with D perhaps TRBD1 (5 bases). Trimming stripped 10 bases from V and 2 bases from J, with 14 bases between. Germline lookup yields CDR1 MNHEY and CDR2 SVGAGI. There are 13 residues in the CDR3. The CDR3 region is CATSLEGNYGYTF. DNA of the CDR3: TGTGCCACCTCTCTGGAGGGGAACTATGGCTACACCTTC.

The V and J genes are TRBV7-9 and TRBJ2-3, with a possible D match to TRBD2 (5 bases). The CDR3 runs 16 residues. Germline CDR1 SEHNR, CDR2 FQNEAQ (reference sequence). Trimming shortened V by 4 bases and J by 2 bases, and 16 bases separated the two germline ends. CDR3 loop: CASSSAQSGTTDTQYF. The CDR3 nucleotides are TGTGCCAGCAGCTCCGCCCAGAGCGGTACCACAGATACGCAGTATTTT.

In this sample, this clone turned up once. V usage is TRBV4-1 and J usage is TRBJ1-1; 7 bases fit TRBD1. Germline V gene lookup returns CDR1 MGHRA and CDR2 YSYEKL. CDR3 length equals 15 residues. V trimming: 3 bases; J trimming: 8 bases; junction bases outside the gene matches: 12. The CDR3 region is CASSHGAQGDQEAFF. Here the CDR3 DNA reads TGCGCCAGCAGCCATGGTGCCCAGGGGGATCAGGAAGCTTTCTTT.